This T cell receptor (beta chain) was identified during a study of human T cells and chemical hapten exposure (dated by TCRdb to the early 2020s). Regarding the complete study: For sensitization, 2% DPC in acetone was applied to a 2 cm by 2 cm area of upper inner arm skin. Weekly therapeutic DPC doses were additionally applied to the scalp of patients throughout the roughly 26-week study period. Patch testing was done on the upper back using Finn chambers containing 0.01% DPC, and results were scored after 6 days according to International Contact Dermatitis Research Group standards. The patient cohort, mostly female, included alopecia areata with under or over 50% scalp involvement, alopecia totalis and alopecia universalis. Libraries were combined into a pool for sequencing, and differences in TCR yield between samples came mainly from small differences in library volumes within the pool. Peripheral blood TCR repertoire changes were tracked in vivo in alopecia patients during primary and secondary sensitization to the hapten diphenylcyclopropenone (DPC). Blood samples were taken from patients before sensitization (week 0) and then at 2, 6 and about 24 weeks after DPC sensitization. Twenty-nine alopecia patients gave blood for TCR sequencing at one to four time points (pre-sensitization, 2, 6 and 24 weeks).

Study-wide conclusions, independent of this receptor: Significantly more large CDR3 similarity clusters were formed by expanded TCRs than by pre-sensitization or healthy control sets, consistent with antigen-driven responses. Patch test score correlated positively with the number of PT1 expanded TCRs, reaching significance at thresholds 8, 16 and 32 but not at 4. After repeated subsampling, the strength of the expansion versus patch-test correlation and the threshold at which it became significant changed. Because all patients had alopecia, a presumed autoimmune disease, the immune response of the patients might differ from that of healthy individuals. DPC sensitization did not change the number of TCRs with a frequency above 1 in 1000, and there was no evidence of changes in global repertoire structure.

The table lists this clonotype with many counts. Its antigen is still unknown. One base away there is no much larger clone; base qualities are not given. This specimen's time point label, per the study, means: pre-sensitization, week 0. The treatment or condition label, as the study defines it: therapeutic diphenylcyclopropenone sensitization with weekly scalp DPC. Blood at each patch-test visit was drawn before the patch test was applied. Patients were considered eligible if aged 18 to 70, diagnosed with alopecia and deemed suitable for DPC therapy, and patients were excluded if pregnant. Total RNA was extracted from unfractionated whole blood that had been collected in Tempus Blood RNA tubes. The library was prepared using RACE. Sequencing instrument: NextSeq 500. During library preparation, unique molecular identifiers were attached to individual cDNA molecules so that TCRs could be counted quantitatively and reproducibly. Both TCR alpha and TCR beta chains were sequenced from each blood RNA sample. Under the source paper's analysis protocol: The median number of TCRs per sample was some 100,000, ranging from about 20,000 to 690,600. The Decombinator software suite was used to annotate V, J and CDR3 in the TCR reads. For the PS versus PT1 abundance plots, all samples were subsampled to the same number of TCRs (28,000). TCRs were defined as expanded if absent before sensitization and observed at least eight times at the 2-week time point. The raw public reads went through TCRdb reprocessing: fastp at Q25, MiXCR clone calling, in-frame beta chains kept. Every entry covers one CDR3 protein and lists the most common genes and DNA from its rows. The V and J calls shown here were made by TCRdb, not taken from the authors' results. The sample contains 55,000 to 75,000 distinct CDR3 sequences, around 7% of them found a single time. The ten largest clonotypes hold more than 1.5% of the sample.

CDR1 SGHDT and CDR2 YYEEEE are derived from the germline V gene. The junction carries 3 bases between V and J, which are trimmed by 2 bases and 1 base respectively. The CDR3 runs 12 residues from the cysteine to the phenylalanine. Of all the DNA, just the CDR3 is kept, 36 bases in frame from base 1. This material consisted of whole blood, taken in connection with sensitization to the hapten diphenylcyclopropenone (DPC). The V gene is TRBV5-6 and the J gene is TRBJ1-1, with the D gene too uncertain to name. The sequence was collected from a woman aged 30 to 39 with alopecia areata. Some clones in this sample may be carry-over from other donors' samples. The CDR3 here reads CASSLANTEAFF. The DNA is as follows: TGTGCCAGCAGCTTAGCGAACACTGAAGCTTTCTTT.